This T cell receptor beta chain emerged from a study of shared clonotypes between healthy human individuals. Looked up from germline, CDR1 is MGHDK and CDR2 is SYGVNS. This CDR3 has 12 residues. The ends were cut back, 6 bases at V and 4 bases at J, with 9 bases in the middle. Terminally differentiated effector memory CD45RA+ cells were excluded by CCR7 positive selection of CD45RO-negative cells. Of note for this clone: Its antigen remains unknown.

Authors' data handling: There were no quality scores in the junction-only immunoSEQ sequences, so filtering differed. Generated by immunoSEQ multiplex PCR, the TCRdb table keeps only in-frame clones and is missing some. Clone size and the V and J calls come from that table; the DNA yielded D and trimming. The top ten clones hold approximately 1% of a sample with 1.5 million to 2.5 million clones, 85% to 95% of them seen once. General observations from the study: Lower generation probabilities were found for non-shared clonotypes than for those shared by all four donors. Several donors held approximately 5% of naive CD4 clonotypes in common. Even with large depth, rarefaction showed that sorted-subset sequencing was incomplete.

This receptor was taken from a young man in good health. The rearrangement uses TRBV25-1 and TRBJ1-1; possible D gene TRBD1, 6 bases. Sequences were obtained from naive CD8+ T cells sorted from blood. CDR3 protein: CASRTGTTEAFF. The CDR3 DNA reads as TGTGCCAGCAGAACAGGGACCACTGAAGCTTTCTTT.